This paragraph reports one T cell receptor beta chain. Within Nashville, Tennessee resided all donors, each a Caucasian adult. The repertoire was sequenced with immunoSEQ multiplex PCR; TCRdb's copy has only in-frame clones and lacks some. The sample lists roughly 500,000 clones, roughly 95% seen once, with about 0.059% in the top ten. The data derive from a study of shared clonotypes between healthy human individuals. At the level of the study: Donor composition was two women and three men, aged 18 to 49.

The germline V gene encodes CDR1 KGHSH and CDR2 LQKENI. CDR3 size: 18 residues. The germline V and J ends were trimmed by 4 bases and 0 bases, with 18 bases remaining between them. This rearrangement joins TRBV18 to TRBJ1-4; D is unclear. The receptor's source is a woman aged 30 to 39 in good health. The sequenced sample was naive CD4+ T cells sorted from blood. The subset is: CD45RA+ positively selected. The CDR3 DNA is TGTGCCAGCTCACGCACCCCCCTGCGGGCAACAACTAATGAAAAACTGTTTTTT. As protein: CASSRTPLRATTNEKLFF.